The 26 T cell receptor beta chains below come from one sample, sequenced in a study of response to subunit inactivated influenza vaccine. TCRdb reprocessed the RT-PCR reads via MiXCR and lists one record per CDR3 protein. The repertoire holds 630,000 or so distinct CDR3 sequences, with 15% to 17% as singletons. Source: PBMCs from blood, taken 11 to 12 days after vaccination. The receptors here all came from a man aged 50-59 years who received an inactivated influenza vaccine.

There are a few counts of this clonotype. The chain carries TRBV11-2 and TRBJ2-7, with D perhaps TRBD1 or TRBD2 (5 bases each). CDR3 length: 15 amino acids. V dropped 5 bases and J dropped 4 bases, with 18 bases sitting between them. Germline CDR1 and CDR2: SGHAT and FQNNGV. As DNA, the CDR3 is TGTGCCAGCAGCCCTGGGGGACCGACGTTATACGAGCAGTACTTC. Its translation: CASSPGGPTLYEQYF. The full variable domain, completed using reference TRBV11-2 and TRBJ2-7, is EAGVAQSPRYKIIEKRQSVAFWCNPISGHATLYWYQQILGQGPKLLIQFQNNGVVDDSQLPKDRFSAERLKGVDSTLKIQPAKLEDSAVYLCASSPGGPTLYEQYFGPGTRLTVT.

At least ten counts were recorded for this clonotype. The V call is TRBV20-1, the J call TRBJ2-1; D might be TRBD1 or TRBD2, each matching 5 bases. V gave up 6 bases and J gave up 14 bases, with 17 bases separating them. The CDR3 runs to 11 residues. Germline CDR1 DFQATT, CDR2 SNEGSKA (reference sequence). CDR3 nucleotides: TGCAGTGCCCGGGACCAGCCGAAAGAGTTCTTC. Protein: CSARDQPKEFF.

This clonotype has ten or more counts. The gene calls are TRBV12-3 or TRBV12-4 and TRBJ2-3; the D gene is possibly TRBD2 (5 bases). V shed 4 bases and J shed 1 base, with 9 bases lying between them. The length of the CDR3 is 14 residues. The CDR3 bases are TGTGCCAGCAGTTCGGAGGTTGGCACAGATACGCAGTATTTT. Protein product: CASSSEVGTDTQYF.

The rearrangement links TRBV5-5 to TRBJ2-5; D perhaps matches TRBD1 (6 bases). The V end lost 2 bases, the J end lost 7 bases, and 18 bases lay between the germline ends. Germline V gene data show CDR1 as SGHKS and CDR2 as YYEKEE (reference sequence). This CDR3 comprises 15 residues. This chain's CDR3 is CASSFPATGLGTQYF. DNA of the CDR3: TGTGCCAGCAGCTTTCCGGCCACAGGGCTGGGGACCCAGTACTTC.

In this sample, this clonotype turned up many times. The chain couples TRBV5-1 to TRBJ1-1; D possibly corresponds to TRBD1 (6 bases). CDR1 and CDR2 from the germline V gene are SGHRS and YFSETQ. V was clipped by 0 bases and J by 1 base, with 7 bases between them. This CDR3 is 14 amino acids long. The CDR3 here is CASSLVQGNTEAFF. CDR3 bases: TGCGCCAGCAGCTTGGTACAGGGGAACACTGAAGCTTTCTTT.

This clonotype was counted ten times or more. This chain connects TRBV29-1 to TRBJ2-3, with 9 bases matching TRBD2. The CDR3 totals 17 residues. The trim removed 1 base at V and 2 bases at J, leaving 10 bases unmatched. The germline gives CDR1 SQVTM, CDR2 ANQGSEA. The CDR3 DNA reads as TGCAGCGTTGAAGCATCAGGAGCGGGGGGATACACAGATACGCAGTATTTT. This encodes CSVEASGAGGYTDTQYF.

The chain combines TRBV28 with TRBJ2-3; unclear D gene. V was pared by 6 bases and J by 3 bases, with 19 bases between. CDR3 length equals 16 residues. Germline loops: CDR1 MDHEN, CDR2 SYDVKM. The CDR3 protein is CASSRLRSRSTDTQYF. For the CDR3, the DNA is TGTGCCAGCAGCCGTCTAAGGTCCAGGAGTACAGATACGCAGTATTTT.

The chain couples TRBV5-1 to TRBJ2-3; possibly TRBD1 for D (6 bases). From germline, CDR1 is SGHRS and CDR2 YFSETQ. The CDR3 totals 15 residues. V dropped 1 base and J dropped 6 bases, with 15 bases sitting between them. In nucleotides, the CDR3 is TGCGCCAGCAGCTTGTGGGCAGGGGACATGGATACGCAGTATTTT. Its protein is CASSLWAGDMDTQYF.

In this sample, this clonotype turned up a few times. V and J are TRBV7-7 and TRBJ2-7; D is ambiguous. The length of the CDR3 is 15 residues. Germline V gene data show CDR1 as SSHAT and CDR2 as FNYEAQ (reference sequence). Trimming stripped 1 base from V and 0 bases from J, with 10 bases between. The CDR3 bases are TGTGCCAGCAGCTTAGGGAAGGGAAACTCCTACGAGCAGTACTTC. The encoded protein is CASSLGKGNSYEQYF. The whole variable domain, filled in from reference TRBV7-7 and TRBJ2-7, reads GAGVSQSPRYKVTKRGQDVTLRCDPISSHATLYWYQQALGQGPEFLTYFNYEAQPDKSGLPSDRFSAERPEGSISTLTIQRTEQRDSAMYRCASSLGKGNSYEQYFGPGTRLTVT.

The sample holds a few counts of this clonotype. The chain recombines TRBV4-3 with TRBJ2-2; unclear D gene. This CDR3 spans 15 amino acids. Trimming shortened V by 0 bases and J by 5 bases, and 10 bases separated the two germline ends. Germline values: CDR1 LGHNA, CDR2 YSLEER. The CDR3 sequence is CASSQDGVPTGELFF. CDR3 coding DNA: TGCGCCAGCAGCCAAGATGGGGTTCCGACCGGGGAGCTGTTTTTT.

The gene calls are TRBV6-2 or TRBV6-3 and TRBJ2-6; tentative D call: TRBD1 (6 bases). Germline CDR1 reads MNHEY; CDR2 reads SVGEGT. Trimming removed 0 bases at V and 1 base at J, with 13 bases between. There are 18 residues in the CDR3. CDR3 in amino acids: CASSYSRGQPSGANVLTF. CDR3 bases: TGTGCCAGCAGTTACTCGAGGGGACAACCTTCTGGGGCCAACGTCCTGACTTTC.

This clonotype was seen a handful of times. The CDR3, as DNA: TGTGCCAGCAGCTTATGGGAGGGCCAAGAGACCCAGTACTTC. Residues: CASSLWEGQETQYF. The J gene is TRBJ2-5, the V gene TRBV7-2; 7 bases are shared with TRBD2. The germline CDR1 and CDR2 sequences are SGHTA and FQGNSA. The junction had 1 base not matched to a gene; V was cut back by 2 bases and J by 1 base. The CDR3 is 14 amino acids.

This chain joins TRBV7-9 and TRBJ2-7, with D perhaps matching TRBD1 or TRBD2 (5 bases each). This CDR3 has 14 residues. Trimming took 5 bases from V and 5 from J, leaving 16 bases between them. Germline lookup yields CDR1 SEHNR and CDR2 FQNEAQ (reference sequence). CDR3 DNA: TGTGCCAGCAGCCAACCGGGACGAGGCGACGAGCAGTACTTC. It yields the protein CASSQPGRGDEQYF.

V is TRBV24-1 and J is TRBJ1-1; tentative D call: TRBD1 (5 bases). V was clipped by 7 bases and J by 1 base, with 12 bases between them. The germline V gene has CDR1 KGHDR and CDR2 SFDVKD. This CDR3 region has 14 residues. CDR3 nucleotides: TGTGCCACCAGACCCGGCGGGGCGAACACTGAAGCTTTCTTT. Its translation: CATRPGGANTEAFF.

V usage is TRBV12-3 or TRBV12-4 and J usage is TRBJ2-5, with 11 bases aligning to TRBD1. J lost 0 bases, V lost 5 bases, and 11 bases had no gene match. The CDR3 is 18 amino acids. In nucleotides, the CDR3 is TGTGCCAGCAGTGCGACCGGGACAGGGGGTATGGACCAAGAGACCCAGTACTTC. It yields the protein CASSATGTGGMDQETQYF.

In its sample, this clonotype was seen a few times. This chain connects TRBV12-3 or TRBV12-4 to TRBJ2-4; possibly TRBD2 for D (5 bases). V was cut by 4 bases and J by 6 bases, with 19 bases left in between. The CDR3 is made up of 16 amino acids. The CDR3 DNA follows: TGTGCCAGCAGTTCCGGACTGCCGGATGGTGGAAACATTCAGTACTTC. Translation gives CASSSGLPDGGNIQYF.

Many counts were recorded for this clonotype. The CDR3 sequence: CASSLAGVYGDTQYF. In DNA, the CDR3 is TGCGCCAGCAGCTTAGCGGGAGTTTACGGAGATACGCAGTATTTT. The chain is built from TRBV5-1 and TRBJ2-3, with 8 bases fitting TRBD2. V shed 2 bases, J shed 5 bases, and the junction held 7 bases outside the gene matches. The CDR3 sequence is 15 residues long. Germline loops: CDR1 SGHRS, CDR2 YFSETQ.

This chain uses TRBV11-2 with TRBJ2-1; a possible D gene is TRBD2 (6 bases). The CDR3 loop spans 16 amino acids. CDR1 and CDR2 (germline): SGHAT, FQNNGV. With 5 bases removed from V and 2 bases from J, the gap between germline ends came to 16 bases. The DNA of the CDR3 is TGTGCCAGCAGCCCACTTGGGGCGGGAACCTACAATGAGCAGTTCTTC. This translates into CASSPLGAGTYNEQFF.

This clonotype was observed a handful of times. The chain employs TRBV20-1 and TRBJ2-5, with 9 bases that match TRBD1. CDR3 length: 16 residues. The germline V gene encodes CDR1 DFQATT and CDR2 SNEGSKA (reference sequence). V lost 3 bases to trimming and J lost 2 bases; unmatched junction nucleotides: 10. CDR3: CSARDRDRAPQETQYF. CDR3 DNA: TGCAGTGCTAGGGACCGGGACAGGGCCCCACAAGAGACCCAGTACTTC.

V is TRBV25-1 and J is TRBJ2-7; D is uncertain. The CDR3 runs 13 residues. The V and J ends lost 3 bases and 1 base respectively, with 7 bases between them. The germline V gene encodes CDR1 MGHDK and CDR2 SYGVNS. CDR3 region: CASSEPGSYEQYF. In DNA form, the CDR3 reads TGTGCCAGCAGTGAGCCGGGTTCCTACGAGCAGTACTTC.

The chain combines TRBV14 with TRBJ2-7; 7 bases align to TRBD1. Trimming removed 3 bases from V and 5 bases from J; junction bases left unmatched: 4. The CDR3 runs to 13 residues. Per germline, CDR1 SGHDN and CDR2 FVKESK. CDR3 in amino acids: CASSQDRFHEQYF. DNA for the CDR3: TGTGCCAGCAGCCAGGACAGGTTCCACGAGCAGTACTTC.

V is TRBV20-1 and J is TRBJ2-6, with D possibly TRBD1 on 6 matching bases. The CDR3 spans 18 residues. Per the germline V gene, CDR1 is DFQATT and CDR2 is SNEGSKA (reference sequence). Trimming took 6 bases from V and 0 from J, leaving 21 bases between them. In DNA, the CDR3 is TGCAGTGCCTTGGGGACGACAGGCCAGGACTCTGGGGCCAACGTCCTGACTTTC. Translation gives CSALGTTGQDSGANVLTF.

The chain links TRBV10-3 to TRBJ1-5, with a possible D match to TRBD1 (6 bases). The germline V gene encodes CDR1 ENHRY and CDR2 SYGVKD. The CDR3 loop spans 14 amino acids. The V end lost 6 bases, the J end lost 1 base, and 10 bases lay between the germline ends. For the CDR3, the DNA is TGTGCCATCAGCAGTACAGGGAGCAATCAGCCCCAGCATTTT. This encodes CAISSTGSNQPQHF.

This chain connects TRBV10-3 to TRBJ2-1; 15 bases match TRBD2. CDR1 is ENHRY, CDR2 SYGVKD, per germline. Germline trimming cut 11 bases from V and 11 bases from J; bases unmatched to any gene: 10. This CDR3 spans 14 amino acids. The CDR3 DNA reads TGTGCCGTCGCCACCGGACTAGCGGGAGGGAAGCAGTTCTTC. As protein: CAVATGLAGGKQFF.

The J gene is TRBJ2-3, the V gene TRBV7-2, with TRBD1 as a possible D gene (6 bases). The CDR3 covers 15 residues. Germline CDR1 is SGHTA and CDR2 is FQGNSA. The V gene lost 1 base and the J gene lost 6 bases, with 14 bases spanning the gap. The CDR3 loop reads CASSLDGQGKDTQYF. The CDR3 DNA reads TGTGCCAGCAGCTTAGATGGGCAGGGGAAGGATACGCAGTATTTT.

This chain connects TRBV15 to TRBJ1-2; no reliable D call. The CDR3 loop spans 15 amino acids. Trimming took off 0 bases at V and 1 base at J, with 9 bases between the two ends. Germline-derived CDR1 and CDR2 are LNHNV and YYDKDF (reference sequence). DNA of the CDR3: TGTGCCACCAGCAGAGAACGAGCCTATAACTATGGCTACACCTTC. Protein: CATSRERAYNYGYTF. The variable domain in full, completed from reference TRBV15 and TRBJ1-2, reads DAMVIQNPRYQVTQFGKPVTLSCSQTLNHNVMYWYQQKSSQAPKLLFHYYDKDFNNEADTPDNFQSRRPNTSFCFLDIRSPGLGDTAMYLCATSRERAYNYGYTFGSGTRLTVV.